This T cell receptor (beta chain) was sequenced during a study of control samples from healthy donors and cancer patients. Libraries were prepared by immunoSEQ multiplex PCR; TCRdb keeps only in-frame clonotypes and omits some of them. The data contain about 120,000 clones, roughly nine tenths of them singletons. The CDR3 sequence is 13 residues long. V shed 2 bases and J shed 9 bases, with 14 bases lying between them. The germline V gene has CDR1 MNHEY and CDR2 SMNVEV (reference sequence). The TCR comes from a man aged 45 to 65 in good health. Sequenced input: blood. This sequence joins TRBV27 and TRBJ2-7, with unresolved D. For the CDR3, the DNA is TGTGCCAGCAGTTTAACCGATGCGAAGGGGCAGTACTTC. Translated, it gives CASSLTDAKGQYF.